These T cell receptor beta chains were read from a single sample in a study of T cells in Graves' hyperthyroidism and ophthalmopathy. MiXCR, run by TCRdb on the multiplex PCR reads, gives a single entry per CDR3 protein. This sample has roughly 700,000 distinct CDR3 sequences, with approximately 15% found just once. Sequenced sample: blood. These receptors came from a woman under 30 with Graves' hyperthyroidism. Each CDR3 is given with its conserved first and last residue.

V	J	length	CDR3
TRBV7-9	TRBJ2-5	15	CASSDGTSGLKTQYF
TRBV28	TRBJ2-5	16	CASSPHPRDERETQYF
TRBV5-1	TRBJ2-1	16	CASSLRYGVPYNEQFF
TRBV6-1	TRBJ1-2	16	CASSWDRVSSDYGYTF
TRBV30	TRBJ2-3	12	CAWRRRKDTQYF
TRBV6-1	TRBJ1-2	11	CASSEDYGYTF
TRBV6-1	TRBJ2-5	18	CASSDPVRDRGRGETQYF
TRBV15	TRBJ2-3	16	CATTSWGRAATDTQYF
TRBV28	TRBJ2-5	14	CASSLDRARETQYF
TRBV20-1	TRBJ2-5	17	CSAGGGGASGTQETQHF
TRBV9	TRBJ2-7	14	CASSGGPEDYEQYF
TRBV6-1	TRBJ1-2	13	CASRRDTNYGYTF
TRBV19	TRBJ2-1	15	CASREGRTGYNEQFF
TRBV27	TRBJ2-1	15	CANSPGTSGYNEQFF
TRBV12-3/TRBV12-4	TRBJ1-1	13	CASSLGQGIEAFF
TRBV27	TRBJ2-7	14	CASSPSTPSYEQYF
TRBV27	TRBJ2-5	16	CASSLERGSERGTQYF
TRBV14	TRBJ2-1	14	CASSQVLGDNEQFF
TRBV19	TRBJ2-7	13	CASTGEGRYEQYF
TRBV12-3/TRBV12-4	TRBJ1-4	14	CASSFTSTNEKLFF
TRBV6-2/TRBV6-3	TRBJ2-2	16	CASSYSGLAGPGELFF